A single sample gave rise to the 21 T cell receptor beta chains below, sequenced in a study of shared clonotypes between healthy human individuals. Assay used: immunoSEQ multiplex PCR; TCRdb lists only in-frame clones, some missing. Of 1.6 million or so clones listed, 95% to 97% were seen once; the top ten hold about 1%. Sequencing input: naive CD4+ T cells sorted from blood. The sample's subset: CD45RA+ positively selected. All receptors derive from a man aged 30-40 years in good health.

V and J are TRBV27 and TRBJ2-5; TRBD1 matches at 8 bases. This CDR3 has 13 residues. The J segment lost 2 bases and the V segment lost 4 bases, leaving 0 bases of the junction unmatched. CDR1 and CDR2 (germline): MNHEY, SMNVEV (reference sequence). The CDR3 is CASSWDRQETQYF. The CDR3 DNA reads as TGTGCCAGCAGTTGGGACAGGCAAGAGACCCAGTACTTC.

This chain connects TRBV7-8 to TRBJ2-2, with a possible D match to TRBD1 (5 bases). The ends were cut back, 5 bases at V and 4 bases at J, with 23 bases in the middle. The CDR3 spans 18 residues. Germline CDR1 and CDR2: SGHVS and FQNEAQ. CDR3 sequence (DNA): TGTGCCAGCAGCGCGATCCCTGACAGTCCACTTTTCACCGGGGAGCTGTTTTTT. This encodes CASSAIPDSPLFTGELFF.

The CDR3 region has the DNA TGTGCCAGCGGGACTAACAATGAGCAGTTCTTC. Translated, it gives CASGTNNEQFF. This chain joins TRBV28 and TRBJ2-1; TRBD2 matches at 7 bases. The CDR3 is 11 residues long. Germline trimming cut 8 bases from V and 5 bases from J; bases unmatched to any gene: 0. The germline gives CDR1 MDHEN, CDR2 SYDVKM.

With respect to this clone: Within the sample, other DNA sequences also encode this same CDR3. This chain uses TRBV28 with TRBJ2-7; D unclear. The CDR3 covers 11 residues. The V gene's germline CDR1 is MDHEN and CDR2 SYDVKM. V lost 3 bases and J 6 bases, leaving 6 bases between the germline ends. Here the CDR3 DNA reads TGTGCCAGCAGTTTGGGGTCCGAGCAGTACTTC. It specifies CASSLGSEQYF.

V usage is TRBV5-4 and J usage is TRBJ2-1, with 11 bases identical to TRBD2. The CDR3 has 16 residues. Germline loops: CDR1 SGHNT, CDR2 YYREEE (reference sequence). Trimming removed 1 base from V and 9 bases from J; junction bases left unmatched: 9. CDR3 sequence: CASSLFSGRALGEQFF. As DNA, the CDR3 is TGTGCCAGCAGCTTGTTTAGCGGGAGGGCACTGGGTGAGCAGTTCTTC.

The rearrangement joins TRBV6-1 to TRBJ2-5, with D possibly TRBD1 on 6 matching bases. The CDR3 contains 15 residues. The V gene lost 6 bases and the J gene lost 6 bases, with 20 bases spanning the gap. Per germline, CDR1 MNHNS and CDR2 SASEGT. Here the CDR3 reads CASRVSRQVQQTQYF. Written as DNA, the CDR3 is TGTGCCAGCAGGGTTTCAAGACAGGTTCAGCAGACCCAGTACTTC.

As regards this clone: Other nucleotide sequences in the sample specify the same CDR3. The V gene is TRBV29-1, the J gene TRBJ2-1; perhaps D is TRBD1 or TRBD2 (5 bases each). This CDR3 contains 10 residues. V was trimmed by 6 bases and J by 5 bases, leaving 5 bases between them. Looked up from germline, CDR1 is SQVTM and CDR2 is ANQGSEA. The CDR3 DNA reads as TGCAGCGTGGGACACAATGAGCAGTTCTTC. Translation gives CSVGHNEQFF.

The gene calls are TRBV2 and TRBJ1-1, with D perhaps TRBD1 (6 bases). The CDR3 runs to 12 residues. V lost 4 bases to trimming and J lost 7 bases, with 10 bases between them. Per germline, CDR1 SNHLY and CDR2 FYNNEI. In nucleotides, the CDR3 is TGTGCCAGCAGTGGGTGGACAGTTGAAGCTTTCTTT. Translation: CASSGWTVEAFF.

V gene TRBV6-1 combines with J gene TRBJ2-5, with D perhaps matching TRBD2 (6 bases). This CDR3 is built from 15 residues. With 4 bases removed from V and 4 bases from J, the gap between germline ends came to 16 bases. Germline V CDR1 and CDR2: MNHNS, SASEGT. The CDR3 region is CASSVQPGLLETQYF. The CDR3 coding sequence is TGTGCCAGCAGTGTCCAACCGGGACTCCTAGAGACCCAGTACTTC.

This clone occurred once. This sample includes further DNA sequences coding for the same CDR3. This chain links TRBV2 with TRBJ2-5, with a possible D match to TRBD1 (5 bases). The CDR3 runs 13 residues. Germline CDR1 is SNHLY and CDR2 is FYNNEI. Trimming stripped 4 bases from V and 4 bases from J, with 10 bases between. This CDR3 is CASSGRGGETQYF. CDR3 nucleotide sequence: TGTGCCAGCAGTGGAAGGGGTGGAGAGACCCAGTACTTC.

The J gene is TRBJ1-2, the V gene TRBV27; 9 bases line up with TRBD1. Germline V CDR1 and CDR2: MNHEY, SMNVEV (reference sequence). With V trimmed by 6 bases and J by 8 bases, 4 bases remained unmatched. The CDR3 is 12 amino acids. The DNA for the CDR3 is TGTGCCAGCAGGCGGACAGGGGACGGCTACACCTTC. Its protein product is CASRRTGDGYTF.

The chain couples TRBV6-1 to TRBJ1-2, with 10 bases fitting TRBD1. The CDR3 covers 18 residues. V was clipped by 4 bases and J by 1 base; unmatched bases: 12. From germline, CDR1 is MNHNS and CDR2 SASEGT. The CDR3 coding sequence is TGTGCCAGCAGTGGTCCGACAGGGGGCGGGCTGATTAACTATGGCTACACCTTC. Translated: CASSGPTGGGLINYGYTF.

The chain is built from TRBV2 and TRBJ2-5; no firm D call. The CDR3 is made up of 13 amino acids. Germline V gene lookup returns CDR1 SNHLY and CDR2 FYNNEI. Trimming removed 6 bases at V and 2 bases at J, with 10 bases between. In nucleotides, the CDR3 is TGTGCCAGCAGCGCCAGAATACAAGAGACCCAGTACTTC. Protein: CASSARIQETQYF. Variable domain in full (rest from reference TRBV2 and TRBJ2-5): EPEVTQTPSHQVTQMGQEVILRCVPISNHLYFYWYRQILGQKVEFLVSFYNNEISEKSEIFDDQFSVERPDGSNFTLKIRSTKLEDSAMYFCASSARIQETQYFGPGTRLLVL.

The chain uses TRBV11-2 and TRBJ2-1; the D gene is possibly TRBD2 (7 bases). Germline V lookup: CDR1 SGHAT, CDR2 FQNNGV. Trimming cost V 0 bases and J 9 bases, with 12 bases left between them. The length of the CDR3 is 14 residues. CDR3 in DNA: TGTGCCAGCAGCTTAGAGCAGGGGAGGGCTGAGCAGTTCTTC. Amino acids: CASSLEQGRAEQFF.

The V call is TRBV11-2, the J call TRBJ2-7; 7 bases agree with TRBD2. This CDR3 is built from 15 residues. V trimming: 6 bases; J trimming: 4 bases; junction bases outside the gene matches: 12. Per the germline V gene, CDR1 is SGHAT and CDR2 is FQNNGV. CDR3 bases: TGTGCCAGCAGATCAGTTTTCCGCGGGAGATACGAGCAGTACTTC. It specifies CASRSVFRGRYEQYF.

CDR3 bases: TGCAGCGTTGATTCCGCGACTAGCGGTGAACCTAGCACAGATACGCAGTATTTT. Its protein is CSVDSATSGEPSTDTQYF. The V call is TRBV29-1, the J call TRBJ2-3; 9 positions agree with TRBD2. CDR1 is SQVTM, CDR2 ANQGSEA, per germline. V shed 3 bases, J shed 0 bases, and the junction held 13 bases outside the gene matches. CDR3 length: 18 residues.

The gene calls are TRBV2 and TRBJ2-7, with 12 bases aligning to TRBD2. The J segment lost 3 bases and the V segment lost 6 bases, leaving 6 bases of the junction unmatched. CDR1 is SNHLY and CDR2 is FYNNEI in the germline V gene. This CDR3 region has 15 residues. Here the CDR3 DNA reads TGTGCCAGCAGCGAATCTAGCGGGAGGGTCTACGAGCAGTACTTC. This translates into CASSESSGRVYEQYF.

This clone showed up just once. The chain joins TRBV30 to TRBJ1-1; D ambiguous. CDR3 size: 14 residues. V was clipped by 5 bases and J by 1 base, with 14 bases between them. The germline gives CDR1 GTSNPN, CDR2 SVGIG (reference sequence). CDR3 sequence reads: CAWFGPLWNTEAFF. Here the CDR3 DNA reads TGTGCCTGGTTTGGGCCTCTCTGGAACACTGAAGCTTTCTTT.

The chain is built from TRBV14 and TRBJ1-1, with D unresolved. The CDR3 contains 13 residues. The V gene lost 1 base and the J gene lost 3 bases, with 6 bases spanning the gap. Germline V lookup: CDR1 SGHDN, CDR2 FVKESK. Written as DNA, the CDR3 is TGTGCCAGCAGCCAAGGTAGGCACACTGAAGCTTTCTTT. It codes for CASSQGRHTEAFF.

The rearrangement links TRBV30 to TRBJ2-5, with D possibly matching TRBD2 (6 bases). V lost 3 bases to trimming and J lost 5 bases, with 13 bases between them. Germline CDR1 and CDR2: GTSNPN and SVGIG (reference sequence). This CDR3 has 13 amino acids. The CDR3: CAWSAGQGETQYF. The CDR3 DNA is TGTGCCTGGAGCGCGGGGCAAGGGGAGACCCAGTACTTC.

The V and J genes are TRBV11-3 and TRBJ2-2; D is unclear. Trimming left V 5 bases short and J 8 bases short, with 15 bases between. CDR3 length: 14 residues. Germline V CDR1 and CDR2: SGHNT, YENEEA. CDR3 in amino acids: CASSPSSGYGELFF. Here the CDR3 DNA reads TGTGCCAGCAGCCCGAGTTCGGGTTATGGGGAGCTGTTTTTT.